The clone carrying this T cell receptor (beta chain) was detected a few times. The sample is drawn from a study of blood T cell repertoires in COVID-19. Study overall: Specimens from acute and convalescent COVID-19 originated in the United States, Italy and Spain. In each case, the material was cDNA or gDNA derived from T cells, B-cell-depleted T cells, or PBMCs.

Per the original methods: Estimated nucleated cell counts came from reference gene primer amplification. Using immunoSEQ multiplex PCR, the repertoire was profiled, and TCRdb retains in-frame clones only, with some absent. V and J calls and clone size are as listed in that table; D and trimming were resolved from the DNA. The sample includes 150,000 to 200,000 clones, 74% seen only once; the top ten take 2.5% to 3%. Germline values: CDR1 MNHEY, CDR2 SMNVEV (reference sequence). The junction had 9 bases not matched to a gene; V was cut back by 7 bases and J by 2 bases. The CDR3 consists of 17 residues.

Source material: peripheral blood. The V call is TRBV27, the J call TRBJ1-5; TRBD1 matches 12 bases. This TCR derives from a woman of 80 years or more with acute or convalescent COVID-19. The CDR3 nucleotides read TGTGCCAGCAAGGGGACAGGGGGCTTGGGGGGCAATCAGCCCCAGCATTTT. It yields the protein CASKGTGGLGGNQPQHF.